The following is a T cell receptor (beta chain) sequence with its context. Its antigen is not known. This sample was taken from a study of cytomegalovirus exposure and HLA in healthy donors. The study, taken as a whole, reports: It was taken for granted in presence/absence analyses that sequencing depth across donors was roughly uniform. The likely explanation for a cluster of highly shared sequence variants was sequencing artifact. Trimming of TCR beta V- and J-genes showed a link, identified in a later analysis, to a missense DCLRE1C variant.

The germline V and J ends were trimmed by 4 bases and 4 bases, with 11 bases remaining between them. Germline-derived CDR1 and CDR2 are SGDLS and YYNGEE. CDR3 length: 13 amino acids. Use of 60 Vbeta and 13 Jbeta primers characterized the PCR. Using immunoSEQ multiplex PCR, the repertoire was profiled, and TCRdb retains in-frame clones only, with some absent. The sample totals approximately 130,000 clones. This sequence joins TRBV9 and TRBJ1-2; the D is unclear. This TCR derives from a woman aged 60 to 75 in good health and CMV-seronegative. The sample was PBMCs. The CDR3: CASSPISAYGYTF. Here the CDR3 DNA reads TGTGCCAGCAGCCCTATCAGCGCCTATGGCTACACCTTC.